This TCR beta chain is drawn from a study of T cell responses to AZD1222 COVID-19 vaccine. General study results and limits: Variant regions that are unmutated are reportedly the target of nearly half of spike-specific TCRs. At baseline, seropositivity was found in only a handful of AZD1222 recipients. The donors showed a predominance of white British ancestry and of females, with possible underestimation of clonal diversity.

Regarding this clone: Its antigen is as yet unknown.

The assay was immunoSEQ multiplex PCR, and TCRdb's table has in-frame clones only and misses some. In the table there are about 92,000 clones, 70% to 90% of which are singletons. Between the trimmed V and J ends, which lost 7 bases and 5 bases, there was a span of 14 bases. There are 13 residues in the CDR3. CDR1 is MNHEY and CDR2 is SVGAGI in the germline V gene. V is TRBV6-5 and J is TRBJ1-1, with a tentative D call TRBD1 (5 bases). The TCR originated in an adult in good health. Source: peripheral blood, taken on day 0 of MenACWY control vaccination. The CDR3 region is CASTLGLGTEAFF. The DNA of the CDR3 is TGTGCCAGCACCCTGGGGCTTGGGACTGAAGCTTTCTTT.